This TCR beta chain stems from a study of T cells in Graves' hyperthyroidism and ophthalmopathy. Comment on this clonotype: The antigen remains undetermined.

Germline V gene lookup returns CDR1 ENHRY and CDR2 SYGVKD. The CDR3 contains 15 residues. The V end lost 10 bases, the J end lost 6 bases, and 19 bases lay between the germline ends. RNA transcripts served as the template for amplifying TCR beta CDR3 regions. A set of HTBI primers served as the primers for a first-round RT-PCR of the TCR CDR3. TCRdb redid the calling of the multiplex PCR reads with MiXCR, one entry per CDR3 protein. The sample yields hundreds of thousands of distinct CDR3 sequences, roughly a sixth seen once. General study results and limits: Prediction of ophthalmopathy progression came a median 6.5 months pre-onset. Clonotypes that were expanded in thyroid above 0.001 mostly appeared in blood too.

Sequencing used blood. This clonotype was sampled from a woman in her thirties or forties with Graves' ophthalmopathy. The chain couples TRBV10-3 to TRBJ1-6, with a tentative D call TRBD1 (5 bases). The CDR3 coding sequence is TGTGCCAGCAGACCCCGGGGCAGGGCTAATTCACCCCTCCACTTT. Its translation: CASRPRGRANSPLHF.